A selection of T cell receptor beta chains follows, all from one sample in a study of T cell clonotyping in hematopoietic cell transplantation. Some clones are missing from TCRdb's copy, which holds only in-frame ones; the method was immunoSEQ multiplex PCR. The sample shows roughly 49,000 clones, around 84% of them seen only once. The sample consisted of peripheral blood mononuclear cells, taken before stem cell transplant. The source is a man in his sixties with biphenotypic leukemia. Some clones in this sample may be carry-over from other donors' samples. Both conserved end residues are part of each CDR3. D genes are given only for firm matches. Size tells how often a clone was seen (once, few, many) or the class of an expanded clone, and some rows leave it out.

V	D	size	J	CDR3	DNA
TRBV4-2	TRBD2	few	TRBJ2-3	CASSQTSGRADTQYF	TGTGCCAGCAGCCAAACTAGCGGGAGAGCAGATACGCAGTATTTT
TRBV4-1	TRBD2	NA	TRBJ2-2	CASSREASGYTGELFF	TGCGCCAGCAGCCGGGAAGCTAGCGGTTACACCGGGGAGCTGTTTTTT
TRBV15	NA	NA	TRBJ2-7	CATSRGHNYEQYF	TGTGCCACCAGCAGAGGACACAACTACGAGCAGTACTTC
TRBV6-5	TRBD1	few	TRBJ2-7	CASRTGTGFSYEQYF	TGTGCCAGCAGAACTGGGACAGGGTTCTCCTACGAGCAGTACTTC
TRBV4-3	TRBD2	NA	TRBJ2-1	CASSQGPSGNEQFF	TGCGCCAGCAGCCAAGGACCTAGCGGGAATGAGCAGTTCTTC
TRBV27	TRBD2	NA	TRBJ2-7	CASSHGIASGRMGHEQYF	TGTGCCAGCAGCCACGGGATTGCTAGCGGGAGGATGGGCCACGAGCAGTACTTC
TRBV6-1	NA	few	TRBJ2-7	CASSGRGGTYEQYF	TGTGCCAGCAGTGGCAGGGGTGGGACCTACGAGCAGTACTTC
TRBV19	NA	NA	TRBJ2-5	CASRGNQETQYF	TGTGCCAGTAGGGGCAACCAAGAGACCCAGTACTTC
TRBV20-1	NA	NA	TRBJ1-1	CSAPIETEAFF	TGCAGTGCTCCTATTGAAACTGAAGCTTTCTTT
TRBV29-1	NA	NA	TRBJ2-7	CSVAQGTYEQYF	TGCAGCGTTGCCCAGGGGACCTACGAGCAGTACTTC
TRBV28	NA	NA	TRBJ2-3	CASSFVAGTDTQYF	TGTGCCAGCAGTTTCGTGGCGGGAACAGATACGCAGTATTTT
TRBV19	NA	NA	TRBJ1-1	CASNKGKANTEAFF	TGTGCCAGTAATAAGGGAAAGGCGAACACTGAAGCTTTCTTT
TRBV19	NA	once	TRBJ1-1	CASSVRDLNTEAFF	TGTGCCAGTAGTGTCCGGGATCTGAACACTGAAGCTTTCTTT
TRBV19	NA	NA	TRBJ2-7	CASSIRGLRFYEQYF	TGTGCCAGTAGTATACGCGGCCTTCGGTTCTACGAGCAGTACTTC
TRBV30	TRBD1	NA	TRBJ2-1	CAWSPNLGQAAFF	TGTGCCTGGAGTCCGAACTTAGGACAGGCGGCGTTCTTC
TRBV9	TRBD2	few	TRBJ2-1	CASSVGGGTYNEQFF	TGTGCCAGCAGCGTAGGCGGGGGAACCTACAATGAGCAGTTCTTC
TRBV6-6	TRBD1	NA	TRBJ1-5	CAIGTGNQPQHF	TGTGCCATCGGGACAGGGAACCAGCCCCAGCATTTT
TRBV11-2	NA	few	TRBJ2-5	CASSLATAAGVIQYF	TGTGCCAGCAGCTTAGCGACGGCGGCGGGCGTAATCCAGTACTTC
TRBV28	NA	NA	TRBJ2-1	CASSYFGGFTSYNEQFF	TGTGCCAGCAGTTATTTTGGCGGTTTTACATCCTACAATGAGCAGTTCTTC
TRBV14	NA	NA	TRBJ2-3	CASSQLGRTDTQYF	TGTGCCAGCAGCCAACTGGGGCGCACAGATACGCAGTATTTT
TRBV4-2	TRBD2	NA	TRBJ2-3	CASSQLWTSGLTDTQYF	TGTGCCAGCAGCCAATTGTGGACTAGCGGCCTCACAGATACGCAGTATTTT
TRBV7-2	NA	NA	TRBJ2-5	CASSARGGAETQYF	TGTGCCAGCAGCGCTCGCGGCGGTGCAGAGACCCAGTACTTC
TRBV28	NA	NA	TRBJ1-2	CASSLMWEDYGYTF	TGTGCCAGCAGTTTAATGTGGGAGGACTATGGCTACACCTTC
TRBV29-1	NA	NA	TRBJ2-3	CSVEESGGSTDTQYF	TGCAGCGTTGAAGAATCTGGCGGCAGCACAGATACGCAGTATTTT
TRBV2	NA	NA	TRBJ1-1	CASSEADRRAFF	TGTGCCAGCAGTGAAGCCGACCGTAGGGCTTTCTTT
TRBV9	NA	NA	TRBJ1-1	CASSASGNTEAFF	TGTGCCAGCAGCGCGAGTGGGAACACTGAAGCTTTCTTT
TRBV28	NA	NA	TRBJ1-1	CASTDASRTEAFF	TGTGCCAGCACGGATGCGAGCAGGACTGAAGCTTTCTTT
TRBV6-4	NA	NA	TRBJ2-7	CASSDSEDLADSYEQYF	TGTGCCAGCAGTGACTCGGAAGATCTGGCAGACTCCTACGAGCAGTACTTC
TRBV28	NA	NA	TRBJ1-1	CASSSLRSGAEAFF	TGTGCCAGCAGCTCCCTTCGGTCGGGGGCTGAAGCTTTCTTT
TRBV10-3	TRBD1	NA	TRBJ1-2	CAISEGTGAGYTF	TGTGCCATCAGTGAGGGGACAGGGGCCGGCTACACCTTC
TRBV6-5	TRBD1	NA	TRBJ1-5	CASSFLGDSDQPQHF	TGTGCCAGCAGTTTCCTCGGGGACAGCGATCAGCCCCAGCATTTT
TRBV27	NA	NA	TRBJ2-7	CASSSSRGGYEQYF	TGTGCCAGCAGTTCGTCAAGGGGAGGCTACGAGCAGTACTTC
TRBV4-1	TRBD1	NA	TRBJ1-3	CASSQPDRQSGNTIYF	TGCGCCAGCAGCCAGCCGGACAGGCAGTCTGGAAACACCATATATTTT
TRBV4-1	NA	few	TRBJ1-2	CASSLGRRDGYTF	TGCGCCAGCAGCCTTGGACGGAGGGATGGCTACACCTTC
TRBV6-4	NA	NA	TRBJ2-2	CASSDPAGELFF	TGTGCCAGCAGTGACCCCGCCGGGGAGCTGTTTTTT
TRBV7-7	NA	NA	TRBJ2-5	CASSLGVEIETQYF	TGTGCTAGCAGCTTAGGGGTGGAGATAGAGACCCAGTACTTC
TRBV28	NA	once	TRBJ1-2	CASTEVDSVYGYTF	TGTGCCAGCACCGAGGTCGACTCGGTATATGGCTACACCTTC
TRBV4-1	NA	NA	TRBJ2-7	CASSQLSNKKYF	TGCGCCAGCAGCCAACTATCGAACAAGAAGTACTTC
TRBV21-1	NA	few	TRBJ2-1	CASSNPTTSGRCNEQFF	TGTGCCAGCAGCAACCCCACGACTAGCGGGAGATGTAATGAGCAGTTCTTC
TRBV6-1	NA	NA	TRBJ1-1	CASSESFTEAFF	TGTGCCAGCAGTGAATCTTTCACTGAAGCTTTCTTT
TRBV5-6	NA	few	TRBJ1-2	CASKIRDSGPRDGYTF	TGTGCCAGCAAGATTCGCGACTCAGGTCCACGCGATGGCTACACCTTC
TRBV11-2	NA	NA	TRBJ2-7	CASSLSREQYF	TGTGCCAGCAGCTTAAGTAGGGAGCAGTACTTC
TRBV14	NA	NA	TRBJ2-2	CASRAGNTGELFF	TGTGCCAGCAGGGCCGGGAACACCGGGGAGCTGTTTTTT
TRBV28	TRBD1	NA	TRBJ2-2	CASSPTGFNDGELFF	TGTGCCAGCAGTCCGACAGGGTTTAACGACGGGGAGCTGTTTTTT
TRBV14	TRBD2	NA	TRBJ2-7	CASSSQRDLVLYEQYF	TGTGCCAGCAGCTCCCAGCGGGACCTCGTCCTATACGAGCAGTACTTC
TRBV18	TRBD1	once	TRBJ1-5	CASSGTNRGFTQPQHF	TGTGCCAGCTCAGGCACGAACAGGGGATTTACTCAGCCCCAGCATTTT